This T cell receptor beta chain was documented in a study of cytomegalovirus exposure and HLA in healthy donors. Study-level information: Unique TCRs numbering some 93 million, obtained from HLA-typed donors, made up an early data release.

General study results and limits: Earlier analysis looked at TCR beta V segments, and most were productive about 87% or about 30% of the time. A cluster of highly shared sequence variants was likely a sequencing artifact.

PCR primers comprised 60 Vbeta and 13 Jbeta primers. In the original workflow: Later work found 65 million to 85 million unique TCR beta chains, with approximately 12 million shared. This table comes from immunoSEQ multiplex PCR, and its TCRdb copy is limited to in-frame clones, with some not included. The V and J calls and clone size come from that table; D and trimming were worked out from the DNA. In the table there are 140,000 to 150,000 clones, 65% to 80% of which are singletons. A note on this clone: What it binds is unknown.

This CDR3 spans 16 amino acids. This chain uses TRBV12-1 with TRBJ1-6; TRBD1 is the table's D call, not checked against the DNA. TRBV12-1 is labeled a pseudogene. The sequence was collected from a man between 25 and 39 years old in good health and CMV-seronegative. Sample: PBMCs. CDR3 DNA sequence: TGTGCCAGCAGCACGGAGACAGTCCCTCATAATTCACCCCTCCACTTT. The encoded protein is CASSTETVPHNSPLHF.